A single sample is the source of the 28 T cell receptor beta chains below, sequenced in a study of blood T cell repertoires in COVID-19. Sequenced by immunoSEQ multiplex PCR; TCRdb stores in-frame clones only, minus some. Among about 130,000 clones listed, about 75% were seen once. What was sequenced was peripheral blood. Receptor source: a man older than 75 with acute or convalescent COVID-19.

J is TRBJ2-4 and V is TRBV24-1, with D uncertain. V lost 2 bases and J 2 bases, leaving 6 bases between the germline ends. The V gene's germline CDR1 is KGHDR and CDR2 SFDVKD. The CDR3 is 14 amino acids. The CDR3, as DNA: TGTGCCACCAGTGATTCCGGGTCCAAAAACATTCAGTACTTC. Protein: CATSDSGSKNIQYF.

J is TRBJ2-2 and V is TRBV19; tentatively, D is TRBD2 (5 bases). The CDR3 contains 13 residues. Germline assignment: CDR1 LNHDA and CDR2 SQIVND (reference sequence). V was cut by 5 bases and J by 5 bases, with 9 bases left in between. As DNA, the CDR3 is TGTGCCAGTAGTTCCACTAGTACCGGGGAGCTGTTTTTT. As protein: CASSSTSTGELFF.

The rearrangement links TRBV5-6 to TRBJ2-1, with TRBD2 as a possible D gene (5 bases). Germline CDR1 and CDR2: SGHDT and YYEEEE. The CDR3 length is 15 residues. V was clipped by 5 bases and J by 3 bases, with 15 bases between them. The CDR3 nucleotides read TGTGCCAGCAGTTCCCGCGGGCGCCTCTACAATGAGCAGTTCTTC. Its protein product is CASSSRGRLYNEQFF. The full variable domain, its missing parts supplied by reference TRBV5-6 and TRBJ2-1, is DAGVTQSPTHLIKTRGQQVTLRCSPKSGHDTVSWYQQALGQGPQFIFQYYEEEERQRGNFPDRFSGHQFPNYSSELNVNALLLGDSALYLCASSSRGRLYNEQFFGPGTRLTVL.

This chain uses TRBV7-9 with TRBJ2-1; the D gene is possibly TRBD1 (6 bases). Trimming pared 0 bases from V and 11 bases from J, leaving 14 bases between. The CDR3 spans 14 residues. The germline CDR1 and CDR2 sequences are SEHNR and FQNEAQ (reference sequence). CDR3 sequence reads: CASSLAGTIPKQFF. CDR3 sequence (DNA): TGTGCCAGCAGCTTAGCGGGGACAATCCCTAAGCAGTTCTTC.

This clone was counted a single time. The J gene is TRBJ2-7, the V gene TRBV30; 8 bases match TRBD1. The CDR3 is 16 residues long. Trimming removed 1 base from V and 4 bases from J; junction bases left unmatched: 12. The germline V gene encodes CDR1 GTSNPN and CDR2 SVGIG (reference sequence). In nucleotides, the CDR3 is TGTGCCTGGAGTGACTTTCAACGGACAGGGTCGTACGAGCAGTACTTC. Amino acid sequence: CAWSDFQRTGSYEQYF.

The rearrangement joins TRBV7-8 to TRBJ1-6; 7 bases map to TRBD1. The germline CDR1 and CDR2 sequences are SGHVS and FQNEAQ. The junction had 7 bases not matched to a gene; V was cut back by 3 bases and J by 8 bases. The CDR3 contains 15 residues. The CDR3 coding sequence is TGTGCCAGCAGCTTTGACAGGGCAGTACATTCACCCCTCCACTTT. Its translation is CASSFDRAVHSPLHF.

The sample holds one count of this clone. J is TRBJ1-2 and V is TRBV6-4; 8 nucleotides match TRBD1. The CDR3 has 15 residues. Germline values: CDR1 MRHNA, CDR2 SNTAGT. With 0 bases clipped from V and 4 bases from J, the junction kept 4 bases outside the gene matches. CDR3 DNA sequence: TGTGCCAGCAGTGACTCGGGCAGGGGGCCCTATGGCTACACCTTC. Its translation: CASSDSGRGPYGYTF.

This clone was counted once. This chain joins TRBV5-5 and TRBJ1-2; 7 bases match TRBD1. Losses at the gene ends were 5 bases for V and 0 bases for J; bases not matched to a gene: 1. CDR1 and CDR2 (germline): SGHKS, YYEKEE (reference sequence). The CDR3 length is 13 residues. The CDR3 DNA sequence: TGTGCCAGCAGTACAGGGGCTAACTATGGCTACACCTTC. This gives the protein CASSTGANYGYTF.

V is TRBV5-6 and J is TRBJ2-2; D is perhaps TRBD1 (6 bases). Germline assignment: CDR1 SGHDT and CDR2 YYEEEE. V was trimmed by 2 bases and J by 5 bases, leaving 13 bases between them. The CDR3 spans 15 residues. The CDR3 sequence: CASSFQGLRTGELFF. Written as DNA, the CDR3 is TGTGCCAGCAGCTTCCAGGGGTTGAGGACCGGGGAGCTGTTTTTT.

This chain connects TRBV7-2 to TRBJ1-3; D unresolved. Per germline, CDR1 SGHTA and CDR2 FQGNSA. The CDR3 sequence is 15 residues long. Trimming left V 1 base short and J 4 bases short, with 11 bases between. CDR3 DNA: TGTGCCAGCAGCTTAGTGGTCGGTCCAGGAAACACCATATATTTT. Its protein product is CASSLVVGPGNTIYF.

The CDR3 protein is CASSQGLRNTIYF. The CDR3 DNA follows: TGTGCCAGCAGCCAAGGACTCCGGAACACCATATATTTT. The chain links TRBV14 to TRBJ1-3; D unclear. The CDR3 has 13 residues. The ends were cut back, 1 base at V and 7 bases at J, with 8 bases in the middle. Germline V gene data show CDR1 as SGHDN and CDR2 as FVKESK.

The chain joins TRBV18 to TRBJ2-7; 7 nucleotides align to TRBD2. CDR1 is KGHSH and CDR2 is LQKENI in the germline V gene. The CDR3 has 11 residues. Trimming cost V 6 bases and J 7 bases; bases outside gene matches: 3. CDR3 sequence reads: CASSRGGEQYF. CDR3 nucleotides: TGTGCCAGCTCTAGGGGAGGGGAGCAGTACTTC.

The chain carries TRBV30 and TRBJ1-2; D ambiguous. V lost 2 bases, J lost 2 bases, and 6 bases lay in between. Germline V gives CDR1 GTSNPN, CDR2 SVGIG (reference sequence). The CDR3 extends over 12 amino acids. The CDR3 DNA reads as TGTGCCTGGAGTTCGGGGAACTATGGCTACACCTTC. This sequence encodes CAWSSGNYGYTF.

This sequence joins TRBV2 and TRBJ1-2; unclear D gene. Deletions cut 2 bases from V and 2 bases from J, with 24 bases between. Germline V gene sequence: CDR1 SNHLY, CDR2 FYNNEI. This CDR3 contains 19 residues. CDR3 in DNA: TGTGCCAGCAGTGAAAATCCCGGAGGGTTCGCGCGTTTGAACTATGGCTACACCTTC. Amino acid sequence: CASSENPGGFARLNYGYTF.

This chain connects TRBV3-1 (or the pseudogene TRBV3-2) to TRBJ1-5; D not resolved. V was shortened by 5 bases and J by 3 bases, with 8 bases between the two germline ends. This CDR3 is 13 amino acids long. The germline V gene encodes CDR1 LGHDT and CDR2 YNNKEL (reference sequence). The CDR3 loop reads CASSEGLNQPQHF. The CDR3 nucleotides are TGTGCCAGCAGCGAGGGTCTCAATCAGCCCCAGCATTTT.

V usage is TRBV30 and J usage is TRBJ2-1, with 9 bases that match TRBD2. V lost 0 bases, J lost 7 bases, and 4 bases stayed unmatched. The CDR3 sequence is 14 residues long. Germline assignment: CDR1 GTSNPN and CDR2 SVGIG (reference sequence). In DNA, the CDR3 is TGTGCCTGGAGTGTGCGGGGGGGCCTAAATGAGCAGTTCTTC. Its translation: CAWSVRGGLNEQFF.

J is TRBJ2-6 and V is TRBV27; TRBD1 matches at 11 bases. The germline V gene encodes CDR1 MNHEY and CDR2 SMNVEV (reference sequence). V was clipped by 4 bases and J by 0 bases; unmatched bases: 8. The length of the CDR3 is 19 residues. The CDR3 DNA is TGTGCCAGCAGTTCCCCTCGGACAGGGGGCGGCTCTGGGGCCAACGTCCTGACTTTC. Its translation: CASSSPRTGGGSGANVLTF.

The genes are TRBV2 and TRBJ1-3, with 7 bases identical to TRBD1. Germline CDR1 reads SNHLY; CDR2 reads FYNNEI. The V segment lost 8 bases and the J segment 2 bases; nucleotides outside the gene matches: 9. This CDR3 contains 15 residues. The CDR3 DNA follows: TGTGCCAGCCTACCGACAGGGTATACTGGAAACACCATATATTTT. Residues: CASLPTGYTGNTIYF.

This clone was seen just once. V is TRBV7-9 and J is TRBJ2-7, with a tentative D call TRBD2 (5 bases). With 6 bases removed from V and 0 bases from J, the gap between germline ends came to 15 bases. There are 15 residues in the CDR3. Germline CDR1 and CDR2: SEHNR and FQNEAQ (reference sequence). Written as DNA, the CDR3 is TGTGCCAGCAGATCCTCCGGGGAACCCTCCTACGAGCAGTACTTC. As protein: CASRSSGEPSYEQYF.

The chain recombines TRBV5-1 with TRBJ1-4; 7 bases line up with TRBD1. The CDR3 runs 16 residues. With 0 bases clipped from V and 7 bases from J, the junction kept 9 bases outside the gene matches. Germline-derived CDR1 and CDR2 are SGHRS and YFSETQ. In DNA form, the CDR3 reads TGCGCCAGCAGCTTGGGGGCCGGGACAGAAGGTGAAAAACTGTTTTTT. Its translation: CASSLGAGTEGEKLFF.

The J gene is TRBJ2-1, the V gene TRBV19; D may be TRBD1 (6 bases). Trimming pared 3 bases from V and 4 bases from J, leaving 16 bases between. This CDR3 contains 16 residues. From germline, CDR1 is LNHDA and CDR2 SQIVND (reference sequence). Written as DNA, the CDR3 is TGTGCCAGTAGTATCCGTCAGGGGCCGATATACAATGAGCAGTTCTTC. Amino acids: CASSIRQGPIYNEQFF.

To note about this clone: This CDR3 is also generated by other DNA sequences in the sample. The genes are TRBV6-6 and TRBJ2-7; D is uncertain. Trimming removed 0 bases at V and 7 bases at J, with 7 bases between. The CDR3 runs to 12 residues. Germline CDR1 is MNHNY and CDR2 is SVGAGI (reference sequence). CDR3 sequence (DNA): TGTGCCAGCAGTTACTCGGTGAGAGAGCAGTACTTC. This encodes CASSYSVREQYF.

CDR3 nucleotides: TGTGCCAGCAGTACTAGACAGGGGTATAATGAAAAACTGTTTTTT. Translating it yields CASSTRQGYNEKLFF. This sequence joins TRBV2 and TRBJ1-4; 8 bases are shared with TRBD1. The CDR3 extends over 15 amino acids. Germline V gene sequence: CDR1 SNHLY, CDR2 FYNNEI. Trimming at V came to 5 bases and at J to 4 bases, leaving 6 bases not matched to a gene.

In nucleotides, the CDR3 is TGTGCCAGCAGCTTGGGGGCAGGGGATATTCGCCTCCACTTT. Translating it yields CASSLGAGDIRLHF. V is TRBV5-5 and J is TRBJ1-6; possibly TRBD1 for D (6 bases). This CDR3 spans 14 amino acids. Germline loops: CDR1 SGHKS, CDR2 YYEKEE (reference sequence). Trimming took 0 bases from V and 15 from J, leaving 16 bases between them. Together with reference TRBV5-5 and TRBJ1-6, the CDR3 gives the full variable domain: DAGVTQSPTHLIKTRGQQVTLRCSPISGHKSVSWYQQVLGQGPQFIFQYYEKEERGRGNFPDRFSARQFPNYSSELNVNALLLGDSALYLCASSLGAGDIRLHFGNGTRLTVT.

The gene calls are TRBV29-1 and TRBJ1-1; D is undetermined. This CDR3 has 14 amino acids. CDR1 is SQVTM and CDR2 is ANQGSEA in the germline V gene. V lost 7 bases, J lost 1 base, and 16 bases lay in between. The DNA for the CDR3 is TGCAGCGCCCACGAGCGGCAGAGGAACACTGAAGCTTTCTTT. This translates into CSAHERQRNTEAFF.

The rearrangement uses TRBV7-3 and TRBJ2-3; TRBD2 agrees at 8 bases. The ends lost 5 bases at V and 0 bases at J; junction bases unmatched: 13. The CDR3 runs to 18 residues. Germline CDR1 and CDR2: SGHTA and FQGTGA. CDR3 coding DNA: TGTGCCAGCAGCGCCTCCGGTGAGGCGGGGGGTAGCACAGATACGCAGTATTTT. Its translation is CASSASGEAGGSTDTQYF.

The chain is built from TRBV4-1 and TRBJ2-1; tentatively, D is TRBD2 (6 bases). V was clipped by 2 bases and J by 9 bases, with 20 bases between them. Per germline, CDR1 MGHRA and CDR2 YSYEKL. This CDR3 comprises 16 residues. In DNA form, the CDR3 reads TGCGCCAGCAGCCAAACACCGGGACTTCGTGCTGTTGAGCAGTTCTTC. Its translation is CASSQTPGLRAVEQFF.

The chain is built from TRBV5-1 and TRBJ2-3, with 10 bases aligning to TRBD2. Germline lookup yields CDR1 SGHRS and CDR2 YFSETQ. CDR3 size: 21 residues. V lost 0 bases and J lost 1; bases outside the gene matches: 17. This chain's CDR3 is CASSLGNERGGWYGGTDTQYF. As DNA, the CDR3 is TGCGCCAGCAGCTTGGGGAATGAGCGGGGGGGCTGGTATGGTGGCACAGATACGCAGTATTTT.